These T cell receptor beta chains were read from a single sample in a study of T cell clones after liver transplantation. Sequencing was performed with immunoSEQ multiplex PCR; in TCRdb, only in-frame clones are kept and a portion is missing. This table has roughly 100,000 clones, 80% to 90% appearing once. The sequencing used CD4+ T cells from blood, collected around 44 months after liver transplant. The receptors were sampled from a human patient who received a liver transplant. These T cells may partly come from the graft donor. CDR3s include the opening cysteine and the closing phenylalanine or tryptophan. A D gene is named only where the DNA matches it firmly. Size values are once, few and many counts, or a class for expanded clones, and some rows have none.

v_gene	j_gene	d_gene	abundance	CDR3nt	CDR3aa
TRBV19	TRBJ2-2	TRBD1	-	TGTGCCAGTAGTCGGACAGGGCGAGACACCGGGGAGCTGTTTTTT	CASSRTGRDTGELFF
TRBV5-1	TRBJ1-2	-	-	TGCGCCAGCAGCTTGGAGGCAGGGCCAACCTATGGCTACACCTTC	CASSLEAGPTYGYTF
TRBV29-1	TRBJ1-5	TRBD1	once	TGCAGCGTTAGGACAGGGGGCCTTCAGCCCCAGCATTTT	CSVRTGGLQPQHF
TRBV6-1	TRBJ1-4	-	-	TGTGCCAGCAGTGAAGGCCAGAGTGCCGGAAAACTGTTTTTT	CASSEGQSAGKLFF
TRBV7-9	TRBJ1-1	TRBD1	-	TGTGCAGGGGGCAGGAGGGGAACGGGCACTGAAGCTTTCTTT	CAGGRRGTGTEAFF
TRBV6-6	TRBJ2-5	-	-	TGTGCCAGCAGTTACACCAGGGCACAAGAGACCCAGTACTTC	CASSYTRAQETQYF
TRBV7-3	TRBJ1-1	-	-	TGTGCCAGCAGTCGAAACGGGCAGCCGAACACTGAAGCTTTCTTT	CASSRNGQPNTEAFF
TRBV5-8	TRBJ1-2	TRBD1	-	TGTGCCAGCAGCTTGGGGACAGGGGGCTATGGCTACACCTTC	CASSLGTGGYGYTF
TRBV10-3	TRBJ2-5	TRBD1	-	TGTGCCATCAGTGAGGAGATGGGACAGGGGTTCCAAGAGACCCAGTACTTC	CAISEEMGQGFQETQYF
TRBV5-1	TRBJ2-1	-	-	TGCGCCAGCAGCTCGGGACTGACTCTCCTGTGGGATGAGCAGTTCTTC	CASSSGLTLLWDEQFF
TRBV27	TRBJ2-3	-	-	TGTGCCAGCCGGCAGACAGATACGCAGTATTTT	CASRQTDTQYF
TRBV6-6	TRBJ1-5	TRBD1	-	TGTGCCAGCAGCTTTCAGGGGGATCCTCAGCCCCAGCATTTT	CASSFQGDPQPQHF
TRBV12-5	TRBJ2-7	-	-	TGTGCTAGTGGTTTAACAGGGACCCACGAGCAGTACTTC	CASGLTGTHEQYF
TRBV5-5	TRBJ1-1	-	-	TGTGCCAGCAGCTTGGTTTACTCGAGTACTGAAGCTTTCTTT	CASSLVYSSTEAFF
TRBV19	TRBJ1-3	-	-	TGTGCCACCGGCCTGAACTCTGGAAACACCATATATTTT	CATGLNSGNTIYF
TRBV5-1	TRBJ2-1	-	-	TGCGCCAGTGGGGGGAATGAGCAGTTCTTC	CASGGNEQFF
TRBV27	TRBJ1-5	TRBD1	few	TGTGCCAGCAGTCTCCTACCCGACAGGGGGGGTCAGCCCCAGCATTTT	CASSLLPDRGGQPQHF
TRBV28	TRBJ2-1	-	-	TGTGCCAGCAGTTTATACACAGGCTTAACTCCCAGATTTCAGTTCTTC	CASSLYTGLTPRFQFF
TRBV5-1	TRBJ2-1	TRBD2	-	TGCGCCAGCAGCGATAGCGGGAGCTCCTACAATGAGCAGTTCTTC	CASSDSGSSYNEQFF
TRBV2	TRBJ2-2	-	-	TGTGCCAGCAGTGAGAATGGCAGTCCCACCGGGGAGCTGTTTTTT	CASSENGSPTGELFF
TRBV4-1	TRBJ1-4	TRBD1	-	TGCGCCAGCAGAGATTGGACAGGTAGTAGAGTCTCGAATGAAAAACTGTTTTTT	CASRDWTGSRVSNEKLFF
TRBV27	TRBJ1-1	-	few	TGTGCCAGCAGTTTAACCAGGTGGAACACTGAAGCTTTCTTT	CASSLTRWNTEAFF
TRBV29-1	TRBJ1-4	-	-	TGCAGCGTTGTGCAAGCGACTAATGAAAAACTGTTTTTT	CSVVQATNEKLFF
TRBV4-2	TRBJ1-1	-	-	TGTGCCAGCAGCCAATCTAGGACAGCTGAAGCTTTCTTT	CASSQSRTAEAFF
TRBV28	TRBJ2-7	TRBD2	-	TGTGCCAGCAGGGCCCCCACTAGCGGGCCCTACGAGCAGTACTTC	CASRAPTSGPYEQYF
TRBV7-9	TRBJ2-7	-	-	TGTGCCAGCAGCTTAGCGGCCCTCTACGAGCAGTACTTC	CASSLAALYEQYF
TRBV7-3	TRBJ2-1	-	-	TGTGCCAGCAGCTTAAGGGGGTCCTCAAATGAGCAGTTCTTC	CASSLRGSSNEQFF
TRBV28	TRBJ1-1	-	-	TGTGCCAGCAGTTTATGGGGGGGTTGGAGCACTGAAGCTTTCTTT	CASSLWGGWSTEAFF
TRBV29-1	TRBJ2-1	-	-	TGCAGCGCCTCTTCTGTGGGTGACAATGAGCAGTTCTTC	CSASSVGDNEQFF
TRBV30	TRBJ2-5	-	-	TGTGCCTGGAGTACGGGAGCAGGGCAAGAGACCCAGTACTTC	CAWSTGAGQETQYF
TRBV15	TRBJ1-1	TRBD1	-	TGTGCCACCAGCAGAGGGAGTATGGGACAGGGGTCTGAAGCTTTCTTT	CATSRGSMGQGSEAFF
TRBV18	TRBJ1-1	TRBD1	-	TGTGCCAGCTCAGTGGGACAGACGAACACTGAAGCTTTCTTT	CASSVGQTNTEAFF
TRBV7-3	TRBJ2-1	-	few	TGTGCCAGCAGCCAAGATCGACAGACCCATGAGCAGTTCTTC	CASSQDRQTHEQFF
TRBV7-3	TRBJ2-5	TRBD1	once	TGTGCCAGCAGCTCAGGGGGCTATGGGGAGACCCAGTACTTC	CASSSGGYGETQYF
TRBV18	TRBJ1-5	TRBD1	-	TGTGCCAGCTCCCCGGGACAGGGGGAACTGAGCAATCAGCCCCAGCATTTT	CASSPGQGELSNQPQHF
TRBV5-1	TRBJ1-1	-	-	TGCGCCAGCAGCTTAATGGCCGGACCGAACACTGAAGCTTTCTTT	CASSLMAGPNTEAFF
TRBV27	TRBJ2-1	-	few	TGTGCCAGCATGGGACTGTGGCGTAATGAGCAGTTCTTC	CASMGLWRNEQFF
TRBV14	TRBJ2-7	-	-	TGTGCCAGCAGCCAAGCGGGTTCGGCTAGGGAGCAGTACTTC	CASSQAGSAREQYF
TRBV6-1	TRBJ2-1	TRBD2	-	TGTGCCAGCAATCTTAGCGGGAGAGGAGATGAGCAGTTCTTC	CASNLSGRGDEQFF
TRBV6-5	TRBJ2-7	-	-	TGTGCCAGCAGTTTTCAAATCTCCTACGAGCAGTACTTC	CASSFQISYEQYF
TRBV5-4	TRBJ1-1	-	many	TGTGCCAGCAGCCGAGGAACCGGGGACACTGAAGCTTTCTTT	CASSRGTGDTEAFF
TRBV27	TRBJ2-1	-	-	TGTGCCAGCAGTTTAGAGGGCCCTTTAGGCCACAATGAGCAGTTCTTC	CASSLEGPLGHNEQFF
TRBV7-5	TRBJ1-1	-	-	TGTGTCAGAAGCTTCCCCGGACAGGGGGCGGGGAACACTGAAGCTTTCTTT	CVRSFPGQGAGNTEAFF
TRBV4-3	TRBJ2-2	-	-	TGCGCCAGCGGCCGCACCGGGGAGCTGTTTTTT	CASGRTGELFF
TRBV7-9	TRBJ2-3	-	once	TGTGCCAGCAGCAGGACAGCAGATACGCAGTATTTT	CASSRTADTQYF
TRBV11-2	TRBJ2-7	TRBD2	-	TGTGCCAGCAGCCGTAGCGGGGGTCGGTACGAGCAGTACTTC	CASSRSGGRYEQYF
TRBV29-1	TRBJ2-2	-	-	TGCACCCAAAGGGGGGAGACCGGGGAGCTGTTTTTT	CTQRGETGELFF
TRBV30	TRBJ1-2	-	-	TGTGCCTGGACACTGGCTGACTATGGCTACACCTTC	CAWTLADYGYTF
TRBV7-7	TRBJ2-5	-	once	TGTGCCAGCAGCTCCCTTGGGGGGATAGGGGAGACCCAGTACTTC	CASSSLGGIGETQYF
TRBV19	TRBJ2-2	-	-	TGTGCCAGTAGTCCGGGTTCGAACACCGGGGAGCTGTTTTTT	CASSPGSNTGELFF
TRBV16	TRBJ1-2	-	-	TGTGCCAGCAGCCAATCCCGGGGAGGCTACACCTTC	CASSQSRGGYTF